Below, 23 T cell receptor beta chains from the same sample are listed, as sequenced in a study of T cell responses to AZD1222 COVID-19 vaccine. TCRdb's table, derived via immunoSEQ multiplex PCR, lists solely in-frame clones and lacks some. Here the sample spans around 95,000 clones, approximately 87% being singletons. The material was peripheral blood, obtained on day 0 of AZD1222 vaccination. Every receptor here comes from an adult in good health.

The chain joins TRBV7-2 to TRBJ1-1, with TRBD1 identical over 7 bases. The ends lost 7 bases at V and 7 bases at J; junction bases unmatched: 12. CDR3 size: 14 residues. Germline-derived CDR1 and CDR2 are SGHTA and FQGNSA. The CDR3 nucleotides are TGTGCCAGCACCCACCAATGGCAGGGGGTTGAAGCTTTCTTT. Its protein product is CASTHQWQGVEAFF. Together with reference TRBV7-2 and TRBJ1-1, the CDR3 gives the full variable domain: GAGVSQSPSNKVTEKGKDVELRCDPISGHTALYWYRQSLGQGLEFLIYFQGNSAPDKSGLPSDRFSAERTGGSVSTLTIQRTQQEDSAVYLCASTHQWQGVEAFFGQGTRLTVV.

This clone was observed once. The rearrangement links TRBV23-1 to TRBJ2-1, with 7 bases matching TRBD1. TRBV23-1 is an ORF, with its function uncertain. J was trimmed by 5 bases and V by 3 bases; bases with no gene match: 10. This CDR3 comprises 16 residues. For the CDR3, the DNA is TGCGCCAGCAGTCATCGAAGGGGGCGGCGTAACAATGAGCAGTTCTTC. This codes for CASSHRRGRRNNEQFF.

CDR3 nucleotides: TGCAGTGCCATTGAGACCCAGTACTTC. Protein product: CSAIETQYF. The V call is TRBV20-1, the J call TRBJ2-5, with D unresolved. CDR3 length equals 9 residues. Germline V CDR1 and CDR2: DFQATT, SNEGSKA (reference sequence). Trimming left V 6 bases short and J 5 bases short, with 4 bases between.

The rearrangement links TRBV7-9 to TRBJ1-5, with 8 positions matching TRBD1. Germline V gene lookup returns CDR1 SEHNR and CDR2 FQNEAQ (reference sequence). This CDR3 contains 14 residues. V shed 3 bases and J 7 bases; nucleotides not matched to a gene: 5. The CDR3 DNA sequence: TGTGCCAGCAGCTTTGACAGGGGCGGGCAGCCCCAGCATTTT. This sequence encodes CASSFDRGGQPQHF.

The chain is built from TRBV6-4 and TRBJ1-2, with 10 bases that match TRBD1. This CDR3 region has 15 residues. Trimming at V came to 4 bases and at J to 3 bases, leaving 5 bases not matched to a gene. Germline CDR1 is MRHNA and CDR2 is SNTAGT. CDR3: CASSVTGGADYGYTF. CDR3 DNA: TGTGCCAGCAGTGTGACAGGGGGCGCAGACTATGGCTACACCTTC.

This chain uses TRBV2 with TRBJ2-7, with D unresolved. Germline V CDR1 and CDR2: SNHLY, FYNNEI. The V gene lost 0 bases and the J gene lost 2 bases, with 11 bases spanning the gap. The CDR3 is 15 amino acids. The CDR3 DNA follows: TGTGCCAGCAGTGAAGCGCTTTCAGGAACCTACGAGCAGTACTTC. This encodes CASSEALSGTYEQYF. Variable domain in full (rest from reference TRBV2 and TRBJ2-7): EPEVTQTPSHQVTQMGQEVILRCVPISNHLYFYWYRQILGQKVEFLVSFYNNEISEKSEIFDDQFSVERPDGSNFTLKIRSTKLEDSAMYFCASSEALSGTYEQYFGPGTRLTVT.

The chain recombines TRBV10-2 with TRBJ1-1; no firm D call. The germline CDR1 and CDR2 sequences are WSHSY and SAAADI. V lost 2 bases and J lost 7, with 5 bases in between. This CDR3 contains 11 residues. The CDR3 reads CASSEGIEAFF. CDR3 nucleotides: TGCGCCAGCAGTGAGGGGATTGAAGCTTTCTTT.

The chain combines TRBV7-9 with TRBJ1-2; 11 positions match TRBD1. Germline-derived CDR1 and CDR2 are SEHNR and FQNEAQ (reference sequence). The CDR3 contains 17 residues. V was pared by 2 bases and J by 0 bases, with 5 bases of the junction left unmatched. The CDR3: CASSLRTGGMPNYGYTF. CDR3 sequence (DNA): TGTGCCAGCAGCTTACGGACAGGGGGCATGCCTAACTATGGCTACACCTTC.

This clone was recorded once. The V and J genes are TRBV28 and TRBJ2-4, with a weak D call TRBD2 (6 bases). The CDR3 has 11 amino acids. Germline CDR1 is MDHEN and CDR2 is SYDVKM. Trimming removed 5 bases at V and 12 bases at J, with 11 bases between. CDR3 sequence reads: CASSPGLAQYF. CDR3 coding DNA: TGTGCCAGCAGTCCGGGACTCGCTCAGTACTTC.

The chain uses TRBV6-4 and TRBJ1-5, with a possible D match to TRBD1 (5 bases). V shed 4 bases and J shed 10 bases, with 14 bases lying between them. Germline V gene sequence: CDR1 MRHNA, CDR2 SNTAGT. The length of the CDR3 is 13 residues. CDR3 DNA sequence: TGTGCCAGCAGTGCGCAGGGTGGGCATCCCCAGCATTTT. Protein: CASSAQGGHPQHF.

The rearrangement links TRBV25-1 to TRBJ2-7; D gene uncertain. The ends were cut back, 3 bases at V and 4 bases at J, with 4 bases in the middle. There are 11 residues in the CDR3. Germline V lookup: CDR1 MGHDK, CDR2 SYGVNS. CDR3 in DNA: TGTGCCAGCAGTGATTGGTACGAGCAGTACTTC. Translated, it gives CASSDWYEQYF.

This clone was seen a few times. The rearrangement links TRBV2 to TRBJ2-7; TRBD2 might be the D (5 bases). Germline-derived CDR1 and CDR2 are SNHLY and FYNNEI. Trimming left V 4 bases short and J 3 bases short, with 13 bases between. This CDR3 has 14 amino acids. CDR3 sequence (DNA): TGTGCCAGCAGTGTTTCGGGATTTAGCTACGAGCAGTACTTC. Its translation is CASSVSGFSYEQYF. Combining the CDR3 with reference TRBV2 and TRBJ2-7 gives the whole variable domain EPEVTQTPSHQVTQMGQEVILRCVPISNHLYFYWYRQILGQKVEFLVSFYNNEISEKSEIFDDQFSVERPDGSNFTLKIRSTKLEDSAMYFCASSVSGFSYEQYFGPGTRLTVT.

CDR3 amino acids: CASSGGTPNNEQFF. The CDR3 nucleotides are TGTGCCAGCAGTGGGGGGACACCCAACAATGAGCAGTTCTTC. J is TRBJ2-1 and V is TRBV25-1; the D gene is possibly TRBD1 (6 bases). The V gene's germline CDR1 is MGHDK and CDR2 SYGVNS. The CDR3 has 14 residues. V was clipped by 4 bases and J by 5 bases, with 12 bases between them.

The chain employs TRBV30 and TRBJ2-7; D is ambiguous. Trimming left V 0 bases short and J 3 bases short, with 9 bases between. Germline V gene lookup returns CDR1 GTSNPN and CDR2 SVGIG (reference sequence). The CDR3 is 13 amino acids. In DNA form, the CDR3 reads TGTGCCTGGAGTGTAGGCTTGGTCTACGAGCAGTACTTC. Protein sequence: CAWSVGLVYEQYF.

This chain uses TRBV6-2 or TRBV6-3 with TRBJ2-7; D is perhaps TRBD1 or TRBD2 (5 bases each). With 2 bases removed from V and 2 bases from J, the gap between germline ends came to 19 bases. The CDR3 has 17 residues. Germline V gene lookup returns CDR1 MNHEY and CDR2 SVGEGT. CDR3 in DNA: TGTGCCAGCAGTTACCCACCTTTCGGGACGGAGACCTACGAGCAGTACTTC. Protein sequence: CASSYPPFGTETYEQYF.

This chain uses TRBV6-5 with TRBJ1-1; 7 nucleotides line up with TRBD1. Germline trimming cut 4 bases from V and 2 bases from J; bases unmatched to any gene: 7. Germline CDR1 MNHEY, CDR2 SVGAGI. The CDR3 runs 15 residues. The CDR3 loop reads CASSWSRDSNTEAFF. Written as DNA, the CDR3 is TGTGCCAGCAGTTGGTCCCGGGACAGTAACACTGAAGCTTTCTTT.

This clone was seen only once. The chain couples TRBV10-3 to TRBJ2-7; D could derive from TRBD1 or TRBD2 (5 bases each). The CDR3 extends over 15 amino acids. CDR1 is ENHRY and CDR2 is SYGVKD in the germline V gene. Trimming shortened V by 1 base and J by 0 bases, and 10 bases separated the two germline ends. The DNA of the CDR3 is TGTGCCATCAGTGAGTTCGAGGGGAGCTCCTACGAGCAGTACTTC. Translating it yields CAISEFEGSSYEQYF.

This clone was seen a single time. The chain carries TRBV5-6 and TRBJ2-5, with TRBD2 as a possible D gene (5 bases). Germline V lookup: CDR1 SGHDT, CDR2 YYEEEE. This CDR3 is 15 amino acids long. V lost 2 bases, J lost 9 bases, and 20 bases lay in between. In nucleotides, the CDR3 is TGTGCCAGCAGCTTAGGGTCTACCTCCCTGGAGGCCCAGTACTTC. It encodes CASSLGSTSLEAQYF.

The rearrangement links TRBV2 to TRBJ2-7; 7 nucleotides line up with TRBD1. The CDR3 runs 14 residues. V lost 6 bases, J lost 7 bases, and 12 bases stayed unmatched. Germline loops: CDR1 SNHLY, CDR2 FYNNEI. The CDR3 loop reads CASRTRTGSGEQYF. The CDR3 coding sequence is TGTGCCAGCAGAACCCGGACAGGATCGGGTGAGCAGTACTTC.

This clone was seen just once. The V call is TRBV11-2, the J call TRBJ1-4, with D possibly TRBD1 on 5 matching bases. Germline V gene sequence: CDR1 SGHAT, CDR2 FQNNGV. The CDR3 is 13 amino acids. V lost 6 bases, J lost 8 bases, and 13 bases lay in between. CDR3 nucleotides: TGTGCCAGCAGATCCACAGGAGAAGAAAAACTGTTTTTT. Its translation is CASRSTGEEKLFF.

The chain couples TRBV10-3 to TRBJ1-1; D is ambiguous. Germline V gives CDR1 ENHRY, CDR2 SYGVKD. Trimming removed 7 bases from V and 3 bases from J, with 15 bases in between. This CDR3 is built from 14 residues. This chain's CDR3 is CAIMRREGDTEAFF. The CDR3 DNA is TGTGCCATCATGAGGAGGGAAGGCGACACTGAAGCTTTCTTT.

V gene TRBV10-3 combines with J gene TRBJ2-1, with D possibly being TRBD2 (5 bases). CDR1 and CDR2 from the germline V gene are ENHRY and SYGVKD. V lost 10 bases, J lost 7 bases, and 11 bases lay in between. The CDR3 sequence is 11 residues long. CDR3 DNA: TGTGCCACCAGGCCGGGGAATGAGCAGTTCTTC. Translated, it gives CATRPGNEQFF.

CDR3 protein: CASSSYASPTFTGELFF. Written as DNA, the CDR3 is TGTGCCAGCAGCTCCTATGCCTCACCCACCTTCACCGGGGAGCTGTTTTTT. The chain couples TRBV7-2 to TRBJ2-2; D is unresolved. Germline CDR1 is SGHTA and CDR2 is FQGNSA. CDR3 length equals 17 residues. The V end lost 4 bases, the J end lost 4 bases, and 19 bases lay between the germline ends.